This entry lists 3 T cell receptor beta chains sequenced from one sample in a study of blood T cell repertoires in COVID-19. Clones were sequenced by immunoSEQ multiplex PCR, and TCRdb holds only the in-frame ones, with some missing. The profile shows 250,000 to 350,000 clones, 70% to 85% of them singletons. Material for sequencing was peripheral blood. Source of these receptors: a human donor with COVID-19, enrolled during active disease. The donor label of this sample is uncertain.

For the CDR3, the DNA is TGTGCCAGTAGTACCAGACAGGGGGCCACTGAAGCTTTCTTT. This codes for CASSTRQGATEAFF. The chain carries TRBV19 and TRBJ1-1; TRBD1 agrees at 10 bases. The ends lost 4 bases at V and 4 bases at J; junction bases unmatched: 3. This CDR3 comprises 14 residues. Germline assignment: CDR1 LNHDA and CDR2 SQIVND (reference sequence).

This clone was seen more than once but under ten times. This chain connects TRBV11-2 to TRBJ2-1; 8 bases map to TRBD2. The CDR3 runs to 17 residues. Trimming cost V 1 base and J 0 bases; bases outside gene matches: 5. Germline lookup yields CDR1 SGHAT and CDR2 FQNNGV. CDR3 nucleotide sequence: TGTGCCAGCAGCTTAGTTGGCGGGAGGCGCTCCTACAATGAGCAGTTCTTC. Its protein is CASSLVGGRRSYNEQFF.

There are a few counts of this clone. This chain links TRBV5-1 with TRBJ2-6; no definite D call. Looked up from germline, CDR1 is SGHRS and CDR2 is YFSETQ. V lost 5 bases and J lost 2, with 8 bases in between. There are 14 residues in the CDR3. CDR3 amino acids: CASRFSPGANVLTF. The CDR3 nucleotides read TGCGCCAGCAGGTTCTCCCCTGGGGCCAACGTCCTGACTTTC.